The 18 T cell receptor beta chains below were found in one sample sequenced in a study of shared clonotypes between healthy human individuals. TCRdb keeps only in-frame clones here, not all; method: immunoSEQ multiplex PCR. The sample includes around 200,000 clones, over 85% of them seen just once. The specimen sequenced was naive CD4+ T cells sorted from blood. Specified subset: CD45RA+ positively selected. Source of these receptors: a woman in her thirties in good health.

This chain joins TRBV5-4 and TRBJ2-7; 14 nucleotides align to TRBD2. The J segment lost 4 bases and the V segment lost 2 bases, leaving 11 bases of the junction unmatched. The CDR3 covers 18 residues. CDR1 and CDR2 (germline): SGHNT, YYREEE (reference sequence). In nucleotides, the CDR3 is TGTGCCAGCAGCTTTACTACCGGGACTAGCGGGAGTCGGTACGAGCAGTACTTC. Encoded protein: CASSFTTGTSGSRYEQYF.

The gene calls are TRBV5-1 and TRBJ2-1; 8 positions agree with TRBD1. V shed 0 bases, J shed 3 bases, and the junction held 2 bases outside the gene matches. Germline assignment: CDR1 SGHRS and CDR2 YFSETQ. The CDR3 loop spans 15 amino acids. CDR3 residues: CASSLARGLYNEQFF. Here the CDR3 DNA reads TGCGCCAGCAGCTTGGCCAGGGGGCTCTACAATGAGCAGTTCTTC.

This clone has a handful of counts. The chain has TRBV20-1 and TRBJ2-7; either TRBD1 or TRBD2 may fit D (6 bases each). Germline V gene data show CDR1 as DFQATT and CDR2 as SNEGSKA (reference sequence). V lost 3 bases to trimming and J lost 5 bases, with 8 bases between them. The CDR3 extends over 11 amino acids. CDR3 DNA sequence: TGCAGTGCTAGTGGGGGGCACGAGCAGTACTTC. It encodes CSASGGHEQYF.

The chain is built from TRBV28 and TRBJ2-1, with D possibly being TRBD2 (6 bases). With 6 bases removed from V and 2 bases from J, the gap between germline ends came to 26 bases. The CDR3 sequence is 19 residues long. Germline values: CDR1 MDHEN, CDR2 SYDVKM. CDR3 loop: CASRRPGLLPIKPYNEQFF. The DNA for the CDR3 is TGTGCCAGCAGGAGACCGGGACTCCTTCCGATAAAGCCCTACAATGAGCAGTTCTTC.

The chain uses TRBV11-2 and TRBJ2-1; TRBD2 agrees at 8 bases. CDR1 and CDR2 from the germline V gene are SGHAT and FQNNGV. The V segment lost 2 bases and the J segment 6 bases; nucleotides outside the gene matches: 9. The CDR3 is 16 amino acids. Here the CDR3 DNA reads TGTGCCAGCAGCTTATCTGACGGGAGGGCCTCCAATGAGCAGTTCTTC. Translating gives CASSLSDGRASNEQFF.

The chain links TRBV18 to TRBJ2-7; 10 nucleotides line up with TRBD2. V shed 2 bases and J 0 bases; nucleotides not matched to a gene: 10. The length of the CDR3 is 18 residues. Germline V gene data show CDR1 as KGHSH and CDR2 as LQKENI. The CDR3 DNA is TGTGCCAGCTCACCATTAACCCTGGCTAGCGGGAGCTCCTACGAGCAGTACTTC. As protein: CASSPLTLASGSSYEQYF. Filled out from reference TRBV18 and TRBJ2-7, the complete variable domain reads NAGVMQNPRHLVRRRGQEARLRCSPMKGHSHVYWYRQLPEEGLKFMVYLQKENIIDESGMPKERFSAEFPKEGPSILRIQQVVRGDSAAYFCASSPLTLASGSSYEQYFGPGTRLTVT.

This chain connects TRBV28 to TRBJ1-5; tentative D call: TRBD1 (5 bases). Trimming shortened V by 4 bases and J by 7 bases, and 11 bases separated the two germline ends. Per germline, CDR1 MDHEN and CDR2 SYDVKM. This CDR3 region has 13 residues. The chain's CDR3 is CASSSGTYQPQHF. CDR3 nucleotide sequence: TGTGCCAGCAGTTCCGGGACTTACCAGCCCCAGCATTTT.

This chain joins TRBV7-9 and TRBJ1-1; 7 nucleotides match TRBD1. CDR3 length equals 19 residues. Germline-derived CDR1 and CDR2 are SEHNR and FQNEAQ (reference sequence). J lost 1 base, V lost 5 bases, and 19 bases had no gene match. CDR3 coding DNA: TGTGCCAGCAGCCCCAACCCGTACAGGGGAAGGATACGGAACACTGAAGCTTTCTTT. This gives the protein CASSPNPYRGRIRNTEAFF.

The gene calls are TRBV6-5 and TRBJ1-5; D not resolved. CDR1 MNHEY and CDR2 SVGAGI come from the germline V gene. The CDR3 has 14 amino acids. V lost 4 bases to trimming and J lost 6 bases, with 13 bases between them. The CDR3 nucleotides read TGTGCCAGCAGTTTGGAGGGCGTCGGTCAGCCCCAGCATTTT. Its translation: CASSLEGVGQPQHF.

The chain uses TRBV7-6 and TRBJ2-7; 10 bases align to TRBD1. Looked up from germline, CDR1 is SGHVS and CDR2 is FNYEAQ. V was clipped by 1 base and J by 6 bases; unmatched bases: 9. CDR3 length: 16 amino acids. Written as DNA, the CDR3 is TGTGCCAGCAGCTTAGATGTCGGGACAGGGGTCCGCGAGCAGTACTTC. Translated: CASSLDVGTGVREQYF.

The chain employs TRBV28 and TRBJ1-5; D remains ambiguous. This CDR3 contains 12 residues. From germline, CDR1 is MDHEN and CDR2 SYDVKM. V was pared by 2 bases and J by 10 bases, with 9 bases between. The CDR3 reads CASSLRARPQHF. The CDR3 coding sequence is TGTGCCAGCAGTTTACGGGCGCGACCCCAGCATTTT.

This sequence joins TRBV28 and TRBJ1-5; D ambiguous. Trimming removed 1 base from V and 2 bases from J, with 12 bases in between. Germline lookup yields CDR1 MDHEN and CDR2 SYDVKM. The CDR3 has 16 amino acids. CDR3 loop: CASSLSQVRRNQPQHF. The CDR3 DNA is TGTGCCAGCAGTTTATCCCAGGTTCGGCGCAATCAGCCCCAGCATTTT.

The V gene is TRBV18, the J gene TRBJ1-5, with a weak D call TRBD1 (6 bases). Germline V gene lookup returns CDR1 KGHSH and CDR2 LQKENI. CDR3 length equals 13 residues. V gave up 5 bases and J gave up 7 bases, with 12 bases separating them. This chain's CDR3 is CASSNRDDQPQHF. As DNA, the CDR3 is TGTGCCAGCTCAAACAGGGATGACCAGCCCCAGCATTTT.

This chain joins TRBV9 and TRBJ1-4; 8 bases agree with TRBD1. Germline assignment: CDR1 SGDLS and CDR2 YYNGEE. The CDR3 is 15 residues long. The ends lost 3 bases at V and 5 bases at J; junction bases unmatched: 6. The CDR3 region has the DNA TGTGCCAGCAGCGGACGCAGGGGGCCCAATGAAAAACTGTTTTTT. Its translation: CASSGRRGPNEKLFF.

The chain employs TRBV7-9 and TRBJ2-5, with D perhaps matching TRBD2 (6 bases). The J call may be in error: the DNA end matches TRBJ2-7 better. The CDR3 loop spans 18 amino acids. From germline, CDR1 is SEHNR and CDR2 FQNEAQ (reference sequence). CDR3 loop: CASSYVAAMWDGAYEQYF. The CDR3 DNA reads as TGTGCCAGCAGCTACGTAGCGGCGATGTGGGACGGAGCCTACGAGCAGTACTTC.

The V and J genes are TRBV5-5 and TRBJ2-7; 7 bases agree with TRBD2. The CDR3 spans 14 residues. In germline, CDR1 is SGHKS, CDR2 YYEKEE (reference sequence). J was trimmed by 7 bases and V by 2 bases; bases with no gene match: 9. Here the CDR3 reads CASSFLAAYGEQYF. CDR3 DNA sequence: TGTGCCAGCAGCTTTCTAGCGGCCTACGGGGAGCAGTACTTC.

The rearrangement links TRBV10-3 to TRBJ2-3, with D perhaps assigned TRBD1 or TRBD2 (6 bases each). This CDR3 spans 14 amino acids. V was clipped by 4 bases and J by 2 bases, with 10 bases between them. CDR1 and CDR2 (germline): ENHRY, SYGVKD. DNA of the CDR3: TGTGCCATCAGTGTAGGGGGGATCACAGATACGCAGTATTTT. Translation: CAISVGGITDTQYF.

The rearrangement joins TRBV5-1 to TRBJ2-2, with TRBD2 matching 7 bases. The junction had 5 bases not matched to a gene; V was cut back by 4 bases and J by 2 bases. Germline V gene data show CDR1 as SGHRS and CDR2 as YFSETQ. CDR3 length: 15 amino acids. CDR3 amino acids: CASSGAGTNTGELFF. For the CDR3, the DNA is TGCGCCAGCAGCGGAGCGGGGACTAACACCGGGGAGCTGTTTTTT.